In its sample, the clone carrying this T cell receptor beta chain was seen many times. This sample was taken from a study of regulatory T cells in long-lasting Graves disease. CDR3 regions were amplified by Arm-PCR using iRepertoire HTBI primers to build TCR beta libraries. TCRdb analysed the multiplex PCR reads with MiXCR anew, one entry per CDR3 protein. The sample includes 200,000 to 250,000 distinct CDR3 sequences, about 19% of them seen just once. J gave up 9 bases and V 4 bases, and 11 bases lay outside the gene matches. The germline gives CDR1 SGHVS, CDR2 FQNEAQ. CDR3 size: 15 residues. The sample's time point: newly diagnosed GD, antithyroid drugs for less than 3 months. Following extraction of RNA from PBMCs, that RNA was used to make the TCR library.

The chain employs TRBV7-8 and TRBJ2-3, with 9 bases matching TRBD2. The sequence came from a female donor with Graves disease. The source material was peripheral blood mononuclear cells (PBMCs), sampled at new diagnosis, from a patient treated with antithyroid drugs. In DNA form, the CDR3 reads TGTGCCAGCAGCTCGAATTCGGGACTAGCAGGGACGCAGTATTTT. Protein product: CASSSNSGLAGTQYF.